Following are 9 T cell receptor beta chains from one sample sequenced in a study of T cell responses to AZD1222 COVID-19 vaccine. Clones were read by immunoSEQ multiplex PCR, and TCRdb kept only the in-frame ones, dropping some. The table records about 140,000 clones, approximately 90% of them present only once. This sample comprised peripheral blood, obtained 28 days after the second AZD1222 dose. These receptors originate from an adult who received the AZD1222 COVID-19 vaccine.

V gene TRBV11-1 combines with J gene TRBJ1-5; tentative D call: TRBD1 (6 bases). In germline, CDR1 is SGHAT, CDR2 FQDESV (reference sequence). This CDR3 region has 13 residues. V lost 4 bases to trimming and J lost 5 bases, with 9 bases between them. The CDR3: CASSSDRDQPQHF. Here the CDR3 DNA reads TGTGCCAGCAGCTCGGACAGAGATCAGCCCCAGCATTTT.

This sequence joins TRBV4-1 and TRBJ1-1; maybe TRBD1 (6 bases). Trimming cost V 8 bases and J 4 bases, with 17 bases left between them. The CDR3 totals 14 residues. Germline-derived CDR1 and CDR2 are MGHRA and YSYEKL. The DNA for the CDR3 is TGCGCCAGCGGCCGGGGGGGCGCGGGCACTGAAGCTTTCTTT. This codes for CASGRGGAGTEAFF.

The chain combines TRBV27 with TRBJ1-4, with D unresolved. Germline CDR1 and CDR2: MNHEY and SMNVEV (reference sequence). The CDR3 contains 15 residues. The germline V and J ends were trimmed by 3 bases and 5 bases, with 13 bases remaining between them. The CDR3 region has the DNA TGTGCCAGCAGTTTGCTGGGTTTGGTGAATGAAAAACTGTTTTTT. Its translation is CASSLLGLVNEKLFF. The full variable domain, its missing parts supplied by reference TRBV27 and TRBJ1-4, is EAQVTQNPRYLITVTGKKLTVTCSQNMNHEYMSWYRQDPGLGLRQIYYSMNVEVTDKGDVPEGYKVSRKEKRNFPLILESPSPNQTSLYFCASSLLGLVNEKLFFGSGTQLSVL.

The rearrangement links TRBV12-3 or TRBV12-4 to TRBJ2-7; D gene ambiguous. V was shortened by 5 bases and J by 2 bases, with 7 bases between the two germline ends. CDR3 size: 12 residues. Written as DNA, the CDR3 is TGTGCCAGCAGTATCTTTACCTACGAGCAGTACTTC. This gives the protein CASSIFTYEQYF.

The DNA of the CDR3 is TGTGCCAGCAGCCCCGTCCCCGGGAGAAACACAGATACGCAGTATTTT. Protein sequence: CASSPVPGRNTDTQYF. This chain connects TRBV5-4 to TRBJ2-3, with D possibly being TRBD2 (6 bases). Germline V gene sequence: CDR1 SGHNT, CDR2 YYREEE (reference sequence). The CDR3 runs 16 residues. The ends were cut back, 4 bases at V and 2 bases at J, with 17 bases in the middle.

J is TRBJ2-5 and V is TRBV7-9, with D uncertain. This CDR3 region has 15 residues. Trimming removed 5 bases from V and 1 base from J, with 14 bases in between. Germline values: CDR1 SEHNR, CDR2 FQNEAQ (reference sequence). The CDR3 spells CASSPVKSVQETQYF. CDR3 coding DNA: TGTGCCAGCAGCCCCGTAAAGAGTGTCCAAGAGACCCAGTACTTC.

The chain combines TRBV4-3 with TRBJ2-1, with D perhaps matching TRBD2 (5 bases). CDR3 length: 11 amino acids. The germline V gene encodes CDR1 LGHNA and CDR2 YSLEER. Trimming shortened V by 2 bases and J by 10 bases, and 6 bases separated the two germline ends. The CDR3 sequence: CASSQRGEQFF. The CDR3 DNA sequence: TGCGCCAGCAGCCAACGGGGAGAGCAGTTCTTC.

This clone was recorded once. V and J are TRBV7-3 and TRBJ1-1, with D possibly matching TRBD1 (5 bases). The length of the CDR3 is 14 residues. V gave up 0 bases and J gave up 4 bases, with 9 bases separating them. Germline-derived CDR1 and CDR2 are SGHTA and FQGTGA. The DNA of the CDR3 is TGTGCCAGCAGCTTAACGCGGGGGGGCACTGAAGCTTTCTTT. Residues: CASSLTRGGTEAFF.

V and J are TRBV9 and TRBJ1-1; D may be TRBD1 (5 bases). The CDR3 runs to 15 residues. Germline assignment: CDR1 SGDLS and CDR2 YYNGEE. Trimming removed 2 bases at V and 3 bases at J, with 14 bases between. The DNA for the CDR3 is TGTGCCAGCAGCGTCCTCAGCGGGGGGGACACTGAAGCTTTCTTT. Its protein is CASSVLSGGDTEAFF.